The rows below give T cell receptor beta chains drawn from one sample of a study of blood T cell repertoires in COVID-19. Assay: immunoSEQ multiplex PCR; the TCRdb copy retains only in-frame clones and omits some. The sample consists of about 110,000 clones, just under 90% of them appearing once. Sequencing used peripheral blood. These receptors were collected from a human donor in a cohort sampled during active COVID-19. The CDR3 runs from the conserved cysteine through the conserved F or W. Fields, in order: J gene, D gene, clone size, V gene, CDR3 protein, CDR3 DNA. D genes are given only for firm matches. Only part of the rows carry a size: once, few, many, or a class if the clone is expanded.

J gene: TRBJ2-7
D gene: TRBD1
clone size: few
V gene: TRBV4-2
CDR3 protein: CASSQAGTGADEQYF
CDR3 DNA: TGTGCCAGCAGCCAGGCCGGGACAGGGGCCGACGAGCAGTACTTC

J gene: TRBJ2-3
D gene: TRBD1
clone size: .
V gene: TRBV3-1/TRBV3-2
CDR3 protein: CASSPRDRGSDTQYF
CDR3 DNA: TGTGCCAGCAGCCCCCGGGACAGGGGTTCAGATACGCAGTATTTT

J gene: TRBJ1-2
D gene: .
clone size: .
V gene: TRBV28
CDR3 protein: CASSLLLDSFNYGYTF
CDR3 DNA: TGTGCCAGCAGTTTACTCCTGGACAGCTTTAACTATGGCTACACCTTC

J gene: TRBJ2-1
D gene: TRBD2
clone size: .
V gene: TRBV7-9
CDR3 protein: CASSGSGGAFNEQFF
CDR3 DNA: TGTGCCAGCAGCGGGAGCGGGGGGGCGTTCAATGAGCAGTTCTTC

J gene: TRBJ2-3
D gene: .
clone size: .
V gene: TRBV5-1
CDR3 protein: CASSLASSSTDTQYF
CDR3 DNA: TGCGCCAGCAGCTTGGCCTCTTCTAGCACAGATACGCAGTATTTT

J gene: TRBJ2-2
D gene: .
clone size: .
V gene: TRBV10-1
CDR3 protein: CATPNQGIVGTGELFF
CDR3 DNA: TGCGCCACCCCTAATCAGGGAATAGTTGGGACCGGGGAGCTGTTTTTT

J gene: TRBJ2-1
D gene: .
clone size: .
V gene: TRBV3-1/TRBV3-2
CDR3 protein: CASSQDPGSNEQFF
CDR3 DNA: TGTGCCAGCAGCCAAGACCCAGGGTCCAATGAGCAGTTCTTC

J gene: TRBJ2-1
D gene: TRBD1
clone size: .
V gene: TRBV7-3
CDR3 protein: CASSISDRYNEQFF
CDR3 DNA: TGTGCCAGCAGCATATCGGACAGGTACAATGAGCAGTTCTTC

J gene: TRBJ2-3
D gene: .
clone size: once
V gene: TRBV6-1
CDR3 protein: CASSEWGRRTDTQYF
CDR3 DNA: TGTGCCAGCAGTGAATGGGGCAGACGCACAGATACGCAGTATTTT

J gene: TRBJ2-3
D gene: .
clone size: .
V gene: TRBV5-1
CDR3 protein: CASSLGNGGSRDTQYF
CDR3 DNA: TGCGCCAGCAGCTTGGGTAACGGCGGCTCCCGGGATACGCAGTATTTT

J gene: TRBJ2-7
D gene: TRBD2
clone size: .
V gene: TRBV3-1/TRBV3-2
CDR3 protein: CASSHQLAGGAYEQYF
CDR3 DNA: TGTGCCAGCAGCCATCAACTAGCGGGAGGTGCCTACGAGCAGTACTTC

J gene: TRBJ2-5
D gene: TRBD2
clone size: .
V gene: TRBV5-4
CDR3 protein: CASSLVSGGPYRETQYF
CDR3 DNA: TGTGCCAGCAGCTTGGTCAGCGGGGGGCCGTATCGAGAGACCCAGTACTTC

J gene: TRBJ2-7
D gene: .
clone size: .
V gene: TRBV18
CDR3 protein: CASSTGSPGDGTYEQYF
CDR3 DNA: TGTGCCAGCTCAACAGGGTCCCCAGGGGATGGGACCTACGAGCAGTACTTC

J gene: TRBJ2-1
D gene: .
clone size: .
V gene: TRBV24-1
CDR3 protein: CATSDPSANEQFF
CDR3 DNA: TGTGCCACCAGTGACCCTAGCGCAAATGAGCAGTTCTTC

J gene: TRBJ1-2
D gene: TRBD1
clone size: .
V gene: TRBV6-2/TRBV6-3
CDR3 protein: CASSKRQGALHGYTF
CDR3 DNA: TGTGCCAGCAGTAAAAGACAGGGGGCGCTTCATGGCTACACCTTC

J gene: TRBJ1-2
D gene: .
clone size: .
V gene: TRBV3-1/TRBV3-2
CDR3 protein: CASSPVRGVYGYTF
CDR3 DNA: TGTGCCAGCAGCCCAGTTCGGGGGGTCTATGGCTACACCTTC

J gene: TRBJ1-4
D gene: .
clone size: .
V gene: TRBV2
CDR3 protein: CASSKHTTNEKLFF
CDR3 DNA: TGTGCCAGCAGTAAACATACAACTAATGAAAAACTGTTTTTT

J gene: TRBJ2-3
D gene: .
clone size: .
V gene: TRBV5-6
CDR3 protein: CASSLWPTDTQYF
CDR3 DNA: TGTGCCAGCAGCTTGTGGCCCACAGATACGCAGTATTTT

J gene: TRBJ1-3
D gene: TRBD1
clone size: .
V gene: TRBV5-6
CDR3 protein: CASSFTGEFSGNTIYF
CDR3 DNA: TGTGCCAGCAGCTTTACAGGGGAGTTCTCTGGAAACACCATATATTTT

J gene: TRBJ2-3
D gene: .
clone size: .
V gene: TRBV18
CDR3 protein: CASSPPSRTDTQYF
CDR3 DNA: TGTGCCAGCTCACCACCGTCCAGGACAGATACGCAGTATTTT

J gene: TRBJ2-1
D gene: TRBD1
clone size: .
V gene: TRBV19
CDR3 protein: CASSPSTGGRRNEQFF
CDR3 DNA: TGTGCCAGTAGTCCTTCAACAGGGGGTAGACGCAATGAGCAGTTCTTC

J gene: TRBJ2-1
D gene: TRBD1
clone size: once
V gene: TRBV9
CDR3 protein: CASSVAVQGKQFF
CDR3 DNA: TGTGCCAGCAGCGTAGCTGTACAGGGGAAGCAGTTCTTC

J gene: TRBJ2-7
D gene: TRBD1
clone size: .
V gene: TRBV10-1
CDR3 protein: CASSSPLRDRSPSYEQYF
CDR3 DNA: TGCGCCAGCAGTTCCCCCCTTCGGGACAGGTCGCCCTCCTACGAGCAGTACTTC

J gene: TRBJ2-2
D gene: .
clone size: .
V gene: TRBV12-3/TRBV12-4
CDR3 protein: CASSRGTGELFF
CDR3 DNA: TGTGCCAGCAGCCGGGGGACCGGGGAGCTGTTTTTT

J gene: TRBJ2-2
D gene: TRBD2
clone size: .
V gene: TRBV7-3
CDR3 protein: CASSPDSGKGAGELFF
CDR3 DNA: TGTGCCAGCAGCCCCGATAGCGGGAAGGGCGCCGGGGAGCTGTTTTTT

J gene: TRBJ2-2
D gene: .
clone size: .
V gene: TRBV9
CDR3 protein: CASSLRTENTGELFF
CDR3 DNA: TGTGCCAGCAGCCTAAGGACAGAGAACACCGGGGAGCTGTTTTTT

J gene: TRBJ1-1
D gene: TRBD1
clone size: .
V gene: TRBV5-1
CDR3 protein: CASRSRGQGSEAFF
CDR3 DNA: TGCGCCAGCAGGAGTCGGGGACAGGGCTCTGAAGCTTTCTTT

J gene: TRBJ1-5
D gene: TRBD1
clone size: .
V gene: TRBV28
CDR3 protein: CASIRDRGKNQPQHF
CDR3 DNA: TGTGCCAGCATCCGGGACAGGGGAAAAAATCAGCCCCAGCATTTT

J gene: TRBJ2-7
D gene: .
clone size: .
V gene: TRBV7-9
CDR3 protein: CASSLGTAGSYEQYF
CDR3 DNA: TGTGCCAGCAGCTTAGGGACAGCCGGATCCTACGAGCAGTACTTC

J gene: TRBJ2-1
D gene: .
clone size: .
V gene: TRBV27
CDR3 protein: CASRGGRQDETYNEQFF
CDR3 DNA: TGTGCCAGCAGGGGGGGTCGGCAGGATGAAACCTACAATGAGCAGTTCTTC

J gene: TRBJ1-1
D gene: .
clone size: .
V gene: TRBV5-8
CDR3 protein: CASSLDLLEGLITEAFF
CDR3 DNA: TGTGCCAGCAGCTTGGACCTTTTGGAGGGATTGATAACTGAAGCTTTCTTT

J gene: TRBJ1-1
D gene: .
clone size: .
V gene: TRBV5-1
CDR3 protein: CASSLGRNTEAFF
CDR3 DNA: TGCGCCAGCAGCTTGGGTAGGAACACTGAAGCTTTCTTT

J gene: TRBJ1-4
D gene: TRBD1
clone size: .
V gene: TRBV5-5
CDR3 protein: CASSMETGGYEKLFF
CDR3 DNA: TGTGCCAGCAGCATGGAGACAGGGGGCTATGAAAAACTGTTTTTT

J gene: TRBJ2-7
D gene: TRBD2
clone size: .
V gene: TRBV5-1
CDR3 protein: CASSFTGTSGAQYEQYF
CDR3 DNA: TGCGCCAGCAGCTTCACCGGGACTAGCGGGGCTCAATACGAGCAGTACTTC

J gene: TRBJ2-1
D gene: .
clone size: .
V gene: TRBV4-1
CDR3 protein: CASRPHDRHNEQFF
CDR3 DNA: TGCGCCAGCAGACCTCACGACAGACACAATGAGCAGTTCTTC

J gene: TRBJ1-1
D gene: .
clone size: .
V gene: TRBV10-3
CDR3 protein: CAISETRTANTEAFF
CDR3 DNA: TGTGCCATCAGTGAGACTCGGACAGCGAACACTGAAGCTTTCTTT

J gene: TRBJ1-5
D gene: TRBD1
clone size: few
V gene: TRBV5-1
CDR3 protein: CASSISRQGWDQPQHF
CDR3 DNA: TGCGCCAGCAGCATAAGCCGACAGGGTTGGGATCAGCCCCAGCATTTT

J gene: TRBJ2-7
D gene: TRBD2
clone size: .
V gene: TRBV7-9
CDR3 protein: CASSPGLAAFALEQYF
CDR3 DNA: TGTGCCAGCAGCCCCGGACTAGCCGCTTTTGCGTTAGAGCAGTACTTC

J gene: TRBJ1-1
D gene: TRBD1
clone size: .
V gene: TRBV11-2
CDR3 protein: CASSLVGTENTEAFF
CDR3 DNA: TGTGCCAGCAGCTTAGTTGGGACAGAGAACACTGAAGCTTTCTTT

J gene: TRBJ2-2
D gene: TRBD1
clone size: .
V gene: TRBV27
CDR3 protein: CASSLQGATGELFF
CDR3 DNA: TGTGCCAGCAGTTTGCAGGGGGCCACCGGGGAGCTGTTTTTT

J gene: TRBJ2-7
D gene: .
clone size: .
V gene: TRBV6-5
CDR3 protein: CASRTRGYEQYF
CDR3 DNA: TGTGCCAGCAGAACAAGGGGATACGAGCAGTACTTC

J gene: TRBJ1-6
D gene: .
clone size: .
V gene: TRBV5-1
CDR3 protein: CASSQGQTYNSPLHF
CDR3 DNA: TGCGCCAGCAGTCAGGGGCAGACCTATAATTCACCCCTCCACTTT

J gene: TRBJ1-6
D gene: TRBD1
clone size: .
V gene: TRBV6-5
CDR3 protein: CASSYRLTGANSPLHF
CDR3 DNA: TGTGCCAGCAGTTACCGACTGACAGGGGCCAATTCACCCCTCCACTTT

J gene: TRBJ2-3
D gene: TRBD2
clone size: .
V gene: TRBV7-2
CDR3 protein: CASSLLTSGMITDTQYF
CDR3 DNA: TGTGCCAGCAGCTTACTCACTAGCGGGATGATAACAGATACGCAGTATTTT

J gene: TRBJ1-2
D gene: .
clone size: .
V gene: TRBV19
CDR3 protein: CASSNQDSYSLNYGYTF
CDR3 DNA: TGTGCCAGTAGTAACCAGGACTCCTACAGCCTCAACTATGGCTACACCTTC

J gene: TRBJ2-2
D gene: .
clone size: .
V gene: TRBV12-1
CDR3 protein: CASSLKDFRSTIPGELFF
CDR3 DNA: TGTGCCAGCAGCTTGAAGGACTTTCGATCCACCATCCCCGGGGAGCTGTTTTTT

J gene: TRBJ2-3
D gene: .
clone size: .
V gene: TRBV29-1
CDR3 protein: CSVQGAGGDTQYF
CDR3 DNA: TGCAGCGTTCAAGGGGCGGGTGGGGATACGCAGTATTTT

J gene: TRBJ1-2
D gene: TRBD1
clone size: .
V gene: TRBV2
CDR3 protein: CASRGTDLYGYTF
CDR3 DNA: TGTGCCAGCAGGGGGACAGACCTCTATGGCTACACCTTC

J gene: TRBJ2-3
D gene: TRBD2
clone size: .
V gene: TRBV2
CDR3 protein: CATQISGNTDTQYF
CDR3 DNA: TGTGCCACCCAGATTAGCGGGAACACAGATACGCAGTATTTT

J gene: TRBJ2-1
D gene: .
clone size: .
V gene: TRBV4-3
CDR3 protein: CASSQDSLGNEQFF
CDR3 DNA: TGCGCCAGCAGCCAAGATTCCCTCGGGAATGAGCAGTTCTTC

J gene: TRBJ1-2
D gene: TRBD1
clone size: .
V gene: TRBV7-2
CDR3 protein: CASSLAGTGGSGYGYTF
CDR3 DNA: TGTGCCAGCAGCTTAGCAGGGACAGGGGGCAGCGGCTATGGCTACACCTTC

J gene: TRBJ1-1
D gene: .
clone size: .
V gene: TRBV5-1
CDR3 protein: CASSLPGAEAFF
CDR3 DNA: TGCGCCAGCAGCTTGCCTGGAGCTGAAGCTTTCTTT

J gene: TRBJ2-3
D gene: TRBD1
clone size: .
V gene: TRBV18
CDR3 protein: CASSSSGRGPTDTQYF
CDR3 DNA: TGTGCCAGCTCATCCTCCGGCAGGGGGCCTACAGATACGCAGTATTTT

J gene: TRBJ1-2
D gene: .
clone size: .
V gene: TRBV12-3/TRBV12-4
CDR3 protein: CASRQTGRGYTF
CDR3 DNA: TGTGCCAGCAGACAGACAGGTAGAGGCTACACCTTC

J gene: TRBJ1-5
D gene: TRBD1
clone size: .
V gene: TRBV18
CDR3 protein: CASSPTGGGNQPQHF
CDR3 DNA: TGTGCCAGCTCGCCGACAGGGGGCGGCAATCAGCCCCAGCATTTT